This note documents a single T cell receptor (beta chain) sequence. No antigen is known for it. The sample comes from a study of OX40 agonist ivuxolimab in advanced cancers. Whole-study results and caveats: At doses 0.1 to 3.0 mg/kg, CD4+ and CD8+ clones expanded.

The method was immunoSEQ multiplex PCR; TCRdb's version includes in-frame clones alone and lacks a portion of them. Among more than 45,000 clones listed, roughly 77% were seen once. The V and J ends lost 0 bases and 6 bases respectively, with 10 bases between them. Germline CDR1 and CDR2: MNHNY and SVGAGI (reference sequence). The CDR3 totals 14 residues. This chain connects TRBV6-6 to TRBJ2-3; no firm D call. This TCR was sampled from an adult with an advanced solid tumor such as melanoma, head and neck, liver or kidney cancer. Material: CD4+ or CD8+ T cells sorted from blood, obtained in a trial of the OX40 agonist ivuxolimab. The CDR3 spells CASSYSRSRDTQYF. The CDR3 bases are TGTGCCAGCAGTTACTCCAGGTCTAGGGATACGCAGTATTTT.